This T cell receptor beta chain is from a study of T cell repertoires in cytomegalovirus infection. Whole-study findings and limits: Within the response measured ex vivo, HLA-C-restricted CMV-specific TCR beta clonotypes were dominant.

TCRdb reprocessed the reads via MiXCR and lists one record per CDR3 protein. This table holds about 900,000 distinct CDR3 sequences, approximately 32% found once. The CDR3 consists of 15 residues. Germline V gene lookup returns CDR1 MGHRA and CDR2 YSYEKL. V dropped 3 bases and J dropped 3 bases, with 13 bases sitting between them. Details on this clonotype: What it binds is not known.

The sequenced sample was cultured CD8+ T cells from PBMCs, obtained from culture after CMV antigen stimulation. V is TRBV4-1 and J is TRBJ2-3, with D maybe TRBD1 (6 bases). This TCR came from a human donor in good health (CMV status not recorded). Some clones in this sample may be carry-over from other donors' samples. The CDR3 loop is CASSHGQFGTDTQYF. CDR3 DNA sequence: TGCGCCAGCAGCCACGGACAGTTTGGGACAGATACGCAGTATTTT.